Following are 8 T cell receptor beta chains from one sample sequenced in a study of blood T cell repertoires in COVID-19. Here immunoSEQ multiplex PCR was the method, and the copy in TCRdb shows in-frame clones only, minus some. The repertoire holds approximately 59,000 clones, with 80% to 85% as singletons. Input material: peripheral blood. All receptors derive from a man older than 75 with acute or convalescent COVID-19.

The chain's CDR3 is CASSLRSSGVETQYF. The CDR3 DNA is TGTGCCAGCAGCTTGCGGTCAAGCGGGGTGGAGACCCAGTACTTC. V gene TRBV5-8 combines with J gene TRBJ2-5; 7 bases agree with TRBD2. The CDR3 spans 15 residues. V lost 1 base to trimming and J lost 5 bases; unmatched junction nucleotides: 8. Germline CDR1 SGHTS, CDR2 YDEGEE.

The CDR3 here is CASSSTTGVLYEQYF. Written as DNA, the CDR3 is TGTGCCAGCAGCTCGACGACAGGGGTCCTCTACGAGCAGTACTTC. The V gene is TRBV5-4, the J gene TRBJ2-7, with 8 bases that match TRBD1. The CDR3 spans 15 residues. CDR1 SGHNT and CDR2 YYREEE come from the germline V gene (reference sequence). Trimming took 3 bases from V and 3 from J; bases not matched to a gene: 8.

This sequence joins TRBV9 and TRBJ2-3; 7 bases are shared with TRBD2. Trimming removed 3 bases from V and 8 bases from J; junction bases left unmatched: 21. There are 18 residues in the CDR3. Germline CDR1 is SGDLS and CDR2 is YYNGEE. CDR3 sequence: CASSATSGAGDISGTQYF. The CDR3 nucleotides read TGTGCCAGCAGCGCCACATCGGGCGCGGGGGATATCAGCGGTACGCAGTATTTT.

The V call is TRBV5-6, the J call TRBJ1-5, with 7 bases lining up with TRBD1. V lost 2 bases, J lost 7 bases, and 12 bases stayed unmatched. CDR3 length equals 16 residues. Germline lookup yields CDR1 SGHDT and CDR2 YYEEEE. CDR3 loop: CASSFFETGVIQPQHF. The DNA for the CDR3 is TGTGCCAGCAGCTTTTTCGAAACAGGGGTAATACAGCCCCAGCATTTT.

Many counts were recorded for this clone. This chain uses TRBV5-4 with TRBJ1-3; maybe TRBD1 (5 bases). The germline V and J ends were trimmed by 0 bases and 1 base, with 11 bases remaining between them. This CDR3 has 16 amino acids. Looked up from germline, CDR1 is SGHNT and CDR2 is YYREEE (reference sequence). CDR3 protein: CASSLAEGPSGNTIYF. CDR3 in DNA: TGTGCCAGCAGCTTGGCGGAGGGACCGTCTGGAAACACCATATATTTT.

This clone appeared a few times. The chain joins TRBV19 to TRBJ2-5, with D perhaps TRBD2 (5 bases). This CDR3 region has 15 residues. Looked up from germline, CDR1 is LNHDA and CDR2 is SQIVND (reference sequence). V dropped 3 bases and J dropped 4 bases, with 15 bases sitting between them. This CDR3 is CASSISWESRETQYF. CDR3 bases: TGTGCCAGTAGTATCTCTTGGGAGAGTCGAGAGACCCAGTACTTC.

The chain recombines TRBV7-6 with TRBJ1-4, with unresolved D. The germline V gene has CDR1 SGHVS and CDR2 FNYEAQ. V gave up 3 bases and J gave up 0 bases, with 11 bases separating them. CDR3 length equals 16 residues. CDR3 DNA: TGTGCCAGCAGCTTTCTTCCGTATACAACTAATGAAAAACTGTTTTTT. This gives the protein CASSFLPYTTNEKLFF.

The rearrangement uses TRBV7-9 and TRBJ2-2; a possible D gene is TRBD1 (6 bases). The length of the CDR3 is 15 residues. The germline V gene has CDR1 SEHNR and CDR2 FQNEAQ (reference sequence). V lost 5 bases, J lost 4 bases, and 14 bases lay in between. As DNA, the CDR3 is TGTGCCAGCAGCCGACGGGACATCGGCACCGGGGAGCTGTTTTTT. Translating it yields CASSRRDIGTGELFF.